These 29 T cell receptor beta chains came from one sample sequenced in a study of T cells in localized non-small cell lung cancer. Here immunoSEQ multiplex PCR was the method, and the copy in TCRdb shows in-frame clones only, minus some. The sample holds around 41,000 clones, about 88% seen once. This specimen was peripheral blood, taken before any cancer treatment. The receptors were gathered from a female donor over 55 with stage I squamous cell lung carcinoma.

The gene calls are TRBV4-3 and TRBJ1-2, with unresolved D. Germline V CDR1 and CDR2: LGHNA, YSLEER. The CDR3 has 15 residues. V dropped 1 base and J dropped 2 bases, with 11 bases sitting between them. CDR3: CASSQGGDGNYGYTF. The DNA of the CDR3 is TGCGCCAGCAGCCAAGGGGGTGACGGAAACTATGGCTACACCTTC.

V gene TRBV27 combines with J gene TRBJ2-1; D perhaps matches TRBD2 (6 bases). Trimming removed 6 bases at V and 4 bases at J, with 16 bases between. The CDR3 totals 15 residues. The germline V gene has CDR1 MNHEY and CDR2 SMNVEV (reference sequence). Here the CDR3 reads CASRTRRDLYNEQFF. The CDR3 bases are TGTGCCAGCAGAACACGGCGGGACTTATACAATGAGCAGTTCTTC.

The chain recombines TRBV7-3 with TRBJ2-7; 7 positions match TRBD2. Germline CDR1 and CDR2: SGHTA and FQGTGA. V dropped 5 bases and J dropped 3; count of bases not matched to a gene: 1. The CDR3 is 12 amino acids. The CDR3 reads CASSRDYYEQYF. The CDR3 DNA reads TGTGCCAGCAGCCGGGACTACTACGAGCAGTACTTC.

The chain employs TRBV5-1 and TRBJ1-1; D gene unclear. The length of the CDR3 is 14 residues. Germline-derived CDR1 and CDR2 are SGHRS and YFSETQ. Trimming pared 6 bases from V and 0 bases from J, leaving 12 bases between. Written as DNA, the CDR3 is TGCGCCAGCAAACCCCGATCAATGAACACTGAAGCTTTCTTT. Its translation: CASKPRSMNTEAFF.

The rearrangement joins TRBV7-8 to TRBJ2-1; possibly TRBD2 for D (5 bases). This CDR3 contains 15 residues. The germline gives CDR1 SGHVS, CDR2 FQNEAQ. Between the trimmed V and J ends, which lost 6 bases and 5 bases, there was a span of 17 bases. The CDR3 loop reads CASSPMGWGDNEQFF. CDR3 DNA: TGTGCCAGCAGTCCCATGGGGTGGGGAGACAATGAGCAGTTCTTC.

CDR3 region: CASSLTRGTSTDTQYF. DNA for the CDR3: TGTGCCAGCAGCTTGACGCGGGGGACTAGCACAGATACGCAGTATTTT. V is TRBV7-3 and J is TRBJ2-3, with 7 positions matching TRBD2. The germline gives CDR1 SGHTA, CDR2 FQGTGA. V gave up 3 bases and J gave up 0 bases; unmatched junction bases: 6. The length of the CDR3 is 16 residues. Full variable domain (missing parts from reference TRBV7-3 and TRBJ2-3): GAGVSQTPSNKVTEKGKYVELRCDPISGHTALYWYRQSLGQGPEFLIYFQGTGAADDSGLPNDRFFAVRPEGSVSTLKIQRTERGDSAVYLCASSLTRGTSTDTQYFGPGTRLTVL.

The chain has TRBV7-9 and TRBJ2-7; no firm D call. Germline lookup yields CDR1 SEHNR and CDR2 FQNEAQ (reference sequence). Trimming took 4 bases from V and 2 from J, leaving 12 bases between them. The CDR3 has 14 amino acids. The CDR3 nucleotides read TGTGCCAGCAGCTCAAGGACGGCAACCTACGAGCAGTACTTC. Amino acid sequence: CASSSRTATYEQYF.

This clone was seen a handful of times. The chain uses TRBV18 and TRBJ1-3, with a weak D call TRBD1 (5 bases). Germline CDR1 and CDR2: KGHSH and LQKENI. Trimming cost V 5 bases and J 0 bases, with 17 bases left between them. This CDR3 has 17 residues. The CDR3 loop reads CASSSTGPGGSGNTIYF. CDR3 DNA sequence: TGTGCCAGCTCATCAACCGGGCCCGGGGGCTCTGGAAACACCATATATTTT.

This chain links TRBV19 with TRBJ2-3; perhaps D is TRBD1 or TRBD2 (6 bases each). V shed 9 bases and J shed 3 bases, with 13 bases lying between them. Per germline, CDR1 LNHDA and CDR2 SQIVND (reference sequence). This CDR3 comprises 13 residues. The CDR3 nucleotides read TGTGCCAGCGAGGGGGGATGGACAGATACGCAGTATTTT. It translates to CASEGGWTDTQYF. Supplemented by reference TRBV19 and TRBJ2-3, the full variable domain reads DGGITQSPKYLFRKEGQNVTLSCEQNLNHDAMYWYRQDPGQGLRLIYYSQIVNDFQKGDIAEGYSVSREKKESFPLTVTSAQKNPTAFYLCASEGGWTDTQYFGPGTRLTVL.

This clone came up once. The chain recombines TRBV30 with TRBJ2-2, with 10 positions matching TRBD2. Germline V gene data show CDR1 as GTSNPN and CDR2 as SVGIG (reference sequence). Trimming cost V 5 bases and J 5 bases; bases outside gene matches: 5. The CDR3 covers 14 residues. CDR3 coding DNA: TGTGCCTGGGATTTAGCGGGAGGAACCGGGGAGCTGTTTTTT. This codes for CAWDLAGGTGELFF.

The CDR3 DNA follows: TGTGCCAGCAAAGGGACAGGGAGATATACTGAAGCTTTCTTT. Its translation: CASKGTGRYTEAFF. V gene TRBV25-1 combines with J gene TRBJ1-1; 9 nucleotides match TRBD1. Germline CDR1 reads MGHDK; CDR2 reads SYGVNS. After removal of 7 bases from V and 5 bases from J, the junction contained 8 bases not matched to a gene. The CDR3 runs to 14 residues.

The chain recombines TRBV30 with TRBJ2-3, with TRBD2 matching over 12 bases. Per the germline V gene, CDR1 is GTSNPN and CDR2 is SVGIG (reference sequence). After removal of 1 base from V and 6 bases from J, the junction contained 8 bases not matched to a gene. There are 16 residues in the CDR3. CDR3 sequence: CAWSGLAGASRDTQYF. For the CDR3, the DNA is TGTGCCTGGAGTGGACTAGCGGGAGCTTCGAGGGATACGCAGTATTTT.

The V and J genes are TRBV15 and TRBJ2-1; perhaps TRBD2 as D (6 bases). The CDR3 extends over 14 amino acids. V shed 5 bases and J shed 4 bases, with 12 bases lying between them. Looked up from germline, CDR1 is LNHNV and CDR2 is YYDKDF (reference sequence). CDR3 protein: CATSRRGSYNEQFF. CDR3 coding DNA: TGTGCCACCAGCCGGCGGGGTTCATACAATGAGCAGTTCTTC.

The CDR3 bases are TGCGCCAGCAGCTCACAGGGTGCGAACTATGGCTACACCTTC. This translates into CASSSQGANYGYTF. This sequence joins TRBV5-1 and TRBJ1-2; D perhaps matches TRBD1 (6 bases). The CDR3 extends over 14 amino acids. The ends were cut back, 3 bases at V and 2 bases at J, with 11 bases in the middle. The germline V gene has CDR1 SGHRS and CDR2 YFSETQ.

The gene calls are TRBV9 and TRBJ2-7; 7 bases fit TRBD2. The CDR3 extends over 15 amino acids. The germline CDR1 and CDR2 sequences are SGDLS and YYNGEE. The V segment lost 0 bases and the J segment 3 bases; nucleotides outside the gene matches: 6. CDR3 protein: CASSVGGRANYEQYF. In nucleotides, the CDR3 is TGTGCCAGCAGCGTAGGAGGGAGGGCCAACTACGAGCAGTACTTC.

V usage is TRBV27 and J usage is TRBJ2-2; 12 bases align to TRBD2. The CDR3 runs to 19 residues. Germline V CDR1 and CDR2: MNHEY, SMNVEV (reference sequence). Trimming removed 6 bases from V and 4 bases from J; junction bases left unmatched: 15. The CDR3: CASRTTSGSILAATGELFF. CDR3 nucleotide sequence: TGTGCCAGCAGAACGACTAGCGGGAGTATTTTAGCTGCCACCGGGGAGCTGTTTTTT.

The chain has TRBV4-3 and TRBJ1-1; 7 positions match TRBD1. The CDR3 runs to 15 residues. Trimming cost V 4 bases and J 0 bases; bases outside gene matches: 5. The germline V gene encodes CDR1 LGHNA and CDR2 YSLEER. CDR3 loop: CASSPQGTMNTEAFF. The CDR3 bases are TGCGCCAGCAGCCCACAGGGGACAATGAACACTGAAGCTTTCTTT.

V is TRBV18 and J is TRBJ2-5; 15 bases are a match to TRBD2. J was trimmed by 4 bases and V by 0 bases; bases with no gene match: 3. This CDR3 contains 17 residues. Germline CDR1 KGHSH, CDR2 LQKENI. DNA of the CDR3: TGTGCCAGCTCACCACCTACGGGACTAGCGGGAGGAGAGACCCAGTACTTC. Amino acids: CASSPPTGLAGGETQYF.

The chain links TRBV7-2 to TRBJ2-2, with 7 bases aligning to TRBD1. The CDR3 sequence is 15 residues long. Germline loops: CDR1 SGHTA, CDR2 FQGNSA. Trimming cost V 6 bases and J 7 bases; bases outside gene matches: 11. In DNA, the CDR3 is TGTGCCAGCAGTCCCCAACAGGGGAAGGTCGGGGAGCTGTTTTTT. Its translation: CASSPQQGKVGELFF.

V usage is TRBV11-3 and J usage is TRBJ1-5; tentatively, D is TRBD1 (5 bases). The CDR3 is 14 amino acids. Germline V gene sequence: CDR1 SGHNT, CDR2 YENEEA. V was cut by 5 bases and J by 15 bases, with 23 bases left in between. CDR3 region: CASSPGDGCQARHF. CDR3 DNA: TGTGCCAGCAGCCCGGGGGACGGCTGCCAAGCGAGGCATTTT.

The chain carries TRBV7-8 and TRBJ2-5, with 14 bases matching TRBD2. This CDR3 comprises 16 residues. The V gene's germline CDR1 is SGHVS and CDR2 FQNEAQ. J was trimmed by 4 bases and V by 3 bases; bases with no gene match: 4. Written as DNA, the CDR3 is TGTGCCAGCAGCTTTAGACTAGCGGGAGGGACAGAGACCCAGTACTTC. It codes for CASSFRLAGGTETQYF. The complete variable domain, with remaining parts taken from reference TRBV7-8 and TRBJ2-5, reads GAGVSQSPRYKVAKRGQDVALRCDPISGHVSLFWYQQALGQGPEFLTYFQNEAQLDKSGLPSDRFFAERPEGSVSTLKIQRTQQEDSAVYLCASSFRLAGGTETQYFGPGTRLLVL.

V usage is TRBV5-1 and J usage is TRBJ2-6; D gene ambiguous. V dropped 0 bases and J dropped 0 bases, with 10 bases sitting between them. Germline CDR1 and CDR2: SGHRS and YFSETQ. The CDR3 has 17 amino acids. DNA of the CDR3: TGCGCCAGCAGCTTGGCGGTTCACTCCTCTGGGGCCAACGTCCTGACTTTC. This gives the protein CASSLAVHSSGANVLTF.

The rearrangement links TRBV5-1 to TRBJ2-1; 12 bases are a match to TRBD2. Per the germline V gene, CDR1 is SGHRS and CDR2 is YFSETQ. Unmatched junction bases numbered 6, after V lost 5 bases and J lost 6 bases. CDR3 size: 15 residues. The CDR3 DNA sequence: TGCGCCAGCAGTCGACTAGCGGGAGAGACCAATGAGCAGTTCTTC. As protein: CASSRLAGETNEQFF.

The rearrangement links TRBV4-1 to TRBJ2-7, with D possibly matching TRBD2 (6 bases). CDR3 length equals 12 residues. Per germline, CDR1 MGHRA and CDR2 YSYEKL. V lost 6 bases, J lost 5 bases, and 11 bases lay in between. CDR3 sequence: CASSTAGNEQYF. The CDR3 DNA is TGCGCCAGCAGTACGGCGGGAAACGAGCAGTACTTC.

The rearrangement joins TRBV4-3 to TRBJ1-1; TRBD1 is a possible D gene (5 bases). Trimming removed 0 bases at V and 7 bases at J, with 12 bases between. Germline assignment: CDR1 LGHNA and CDR2 YSLEER. The CDR3 spans 14 residues. The chain's CDR3 is CASSQETGSNEAFF. The CDR3 bases are TGCGCCAGCAGCCAAGAAACAGGCTCAAATGAAGCTTTCTTT.

The V and J genes are TRBV7-9 and TRBJ2-3; perhaps TRBD1 as D (5 bases). V gave up 6 bases and J gave up 6 bases, with 13 bases separating them. This CDR3 contains 13 residues. CDR1 is SEHNR, CDR2 FQNEAQ, per germline (reference sequence). CDR3 sequence: CASRGPTQDTQYF. CDR3 DNA: TGTGCCAGCAGGGGGCCTACACAGGATACGCAGTATTTT.

V is TRBV9 and J is TRBJ2-5; D possibly matches TRBD1 or TRBD2 (6 bases each). The CDR3 has 13 residues. The V end lost 2 bases, the J end lost 6 bases, and 11 bases lay between the germline ends. Germline values: CDR1 SGDLS, CDR2 YYNGEE. The CDR3 protein is CASSVGGGKTQYF. For the CDR3, the DNA is TGTGCCAGCAGCGTCGGAGGGGGGAAGACCCAGTACTTC.

The CDR3 protein is CASSPRPSQAQRGNYGYTF. In DNA form, the CDR3 reads TGTGCCAGCAGCCCCCGACCCTCACAGGCCCAAAGGGGCAACTATGGCTACACCTTC. This rearrangement joins TRBV9 to TRBJ1-2, with a weak D call TRBD1 (5 bases). The ends were cut back, 4 bases at V and 2 bases at J, with 27 bases in the middle. Germline-derived CDR1 and CDR2 are SGDLS and YYNGEE. The CDR3 length is 19 residues.

The chain combines TRBV5-4 with TRBJ1-2; tentatively, D is TRBD1 (5 bases). The germline V gene encodes CDR1 SGHNT and CDR2 YYREEE (reference sequence). The CDR3 is 13 residues long. Trimming pared 2 bases from V and 8 bases from J, leaving 13 bases between. CDR3 loop: CASSFGGTTGYTF. For the CDR3, the DNA is TGTGCCAGCAGCTTTGGAGGGACGACCGGCTACACCTTC.